Listed below are T cell receptor beta chains from one sample, sequenced in a study of Graves' ophthalmopathy and Graves' hyperthyroidism. TCRdb re-called the multiplex PCR reads through MiXCR, storing one row per CDR3 protein. The data contain almost 750,000 distinct CDR3 sequences, approximately 40% of them seen just once; the ten biggest clones take up about 40%. Sample: peripheral blood. These receptors all stem from an adult man with Graves' ophthalmopathy. The CDR3 runs from the conserved cysteine through the conserved F or W. The D gene is left open where the match is weak. Where a row states a size, it is once, few, many or the class of an expanded clone; other rows omit it.

clone_size: few; v_call: TRBV20-1; d_call: NA; j_call: TRBJ2-7; cdr3_length: 12; cdr3_nt: TGCAGTGCTAGTAAGGAAACATACGAGCAGTACTTC; cdr3_aa: CSASKETYEQYF
clone_size: NA; v_call: TRBV7-9; d_call: NA; j_call: TRBJ1-4; cdr3_length: 15; cdr3_nt: TGTGCCAGCAGCTCCGGTTGGCCCGGGGATGAAAAACTGTTTTTT; cdr3_aa: CASSSGWPGDEKLFF
clone_size: NA; v_call: TRBV15; d_call: NA; j_call: TRBJ1-4; cdr3_length: 14; cdr3_nt: TGTGCCACCAGCAGACCCGGATATGGCGAAAAACTGTTTTTT; cdr3_aa: CATSRPGYGEKLFF
clone_size: NA; v_call: TRBV29-1; d_call: NA; j_call: TRBJ1-2; cdr3_length: 15; cdr3_nt: TGCAGCGTTGACGGCAGCGGATTCCAACGCTATGGCTACACCTTC; cdr3_aa: CSVDGSGFQRYGYTF
clone_size: few; v_call: TRBV7-9; d_call: NA; j_call: TRBJ1-6; cdr3_length: 15; cdr3_nt: TGTGCCAGCACCCCTCCGGGACAAGAAAATTCACCCCTCCACTTT; cdr3_aa: CASTPPGQENSPLHF
clone_size: many; v_call: TRBV9; d_call: NA; j_call: TRBJ1-1; cdr3_length: 16; cdr3_nt: TGTGCCAGCAGCGTAGCCCCGATGATGGGAAACACTGAAGCTTTCTTT; cdr3_aa: CASSVAPMMGNTEAFF
clone_size: NA; v_call: TRBV10-3; d_call: NA; j_call: TRBJ2-7; cdr3_length: 15; cdr3_nt: TGTGCCAGCAACAACGGGCCCCGGACCCCCTACGAGCAGTACTTC; cdr3_aa: CASNNGPRTPYEQYF
clone_size: NA; v_call: TRBV7-2; d_call: TRBD1; j_call: TRBJ2-5; cdr3_length: 15; cdr3_nt: TGTGCCAGCAGCCCCGGACAGGGGGAGTACCAGCCCCAGTACTTC; cdr3_aa: CASSPGQGEYQPQYF
clone_size: many; v_call: TRBV7-2; d_call: TRBD2; j_call: TRBJ2-2; cdr3_length: 15; cdr3_nt: TGTGCCAGCAGCCAATTAGCGGGGGGGACGCGGGAGCTGTTTTTT; cdr3_aa: CASSQLAGGTRELFF
clone_size: many; v_call: TRBV7-2; d_call: NA; j_call: TRBJ2-5; cdr3_length: 15; cdr3_nt: TGTGCCAGCAGCTTAAGTCCCAAGACGAGAGAGACCCAGTACTTC; cdr3_aa: CASSLSPKTRETQYF
clone_size: few; v_call: TRBV4-2; d_call: TRBD2; j_call: TRBJ2-2; cdr3_length: 17; cdr3_nt: TGTGCCAGCAGCCAACCCCGGACTAGCGAGAACACCGGGGAGCTGTTTTTT; cdr3_aa: CASSQPRTSENTGELFF
clone_size: many; v_call: TRBV7-9; d_call: TRBD1; j_call: TRBJ1-4; cdr3_length: 14; cdr3_nt: TGTGCCAGCAGCCTCAGGGGGAGGGACGGAAAACTGTTTTTT; cdr3_aa: CASSLRGRDGKLFF
clone_size: NA; v_call: TRBV12-3/TRBV12-4; d_call: NA; j_call: TRBJ1-2; cdr3_length: 14; cdr3_nt: TGTGCCAGCACCTCTAGGGGATGGGGCTATGGCTACACCTTC; cdr3_aa: CASTSRGWGYGYTF
clone_size: NA; v_call: TRBV7-9; d_call: NA; j_call: TRBJ1-2; cdr3_length: 15; cdr3_nt: TGTGCCAGCACCCCTCTCTCCTGGAATGGGGCTGGCTACACCTTC; cdr3_aa: CASTPLSWNGAGYTF
clone_size: NA; v_call: TRBV7-9; d_call: NA; j_call: TRBJ1-1; cdr3_length: 15; cdr3_nt: TGTGCCAGCAGCCCACCCTGGCTGGTGAACACTGAAGCTTTCTTT; cdr3_aa: CASSPPWLVNTEAFF
clone_size: NA; v_call: TRBV7-9; d_call: TRBD2; j_call: TRBJ2-7; cdr3_length: 16; cdr3_nt: TGTGCCAGCAGCTTAGCAGCGGGGGGGACCTCCTACGAGCAGTACTTC; cdr3_aa: CASSLAAGGTSYEQYF
clone_size: few; v_call: TRBV6-6; d_call: NA; j_call: TRBJ1-5; cdr3_length: 14; cdr3_nt: TGTGCCAGCACCGAGACACACCCGGGTCAGCCCCAGCATTTT; cdr3_aa: CASTETHPGQPQHF
clone_size: NA; v_call: TRBV7-8; d_call: NA; j_call: TRBJ1-5; cdr3_length: 15; cdr3_nt: TGTGCCAGCAGCTTAGCTCGGCCTCCAAATCAGCCCCAGCATTTT; cdr3_aa: CASSLARPPNQPQHF
clone_size: NA; v_call: TRBV7-2; d_call: NA; j_call: TRBJ2-6; cdr3_length: 17; cdr3_nt: TGTGCCAGCAGCTTAGCGTCGGCCAGGGCGGGGGCCAACGTCCTAACTTTC; cdr3_aa: CASSLASARAGANVLTF
clone_size: few; v_call: TRBV7-9; d_call: NA; j_call: TRBJ2-2; cdr3_length: 16; cdr3_nt: TGTGCCAGCAGCCCCCCAGGCCTGTCGAACACCGGGGAGCTGTTTTTT; cdr3_aa: CASSPPGLSNTGELFF
clone_size: NA; v_call: TRBV24-1; d_call: TRBD1; j_call: TRBJ1-5; cdr3_length: 16; cdr3_nt: TGTGCCAGCAGTGACCGGACAGGGGGTAAAGGTCAGCCCCAGCATTTT; cdr3_aa: CASSDRTGGKGQPQHF
clone_size: few; v_call: TRBV6-6; d_call: NA; j_call: TRBJ2-5; cdr3_length: 15; cdr3_nt: TGTGCCAGCAGTTACTCGGCAGGGCGAATGGAGACCCAGTACTTC; cdr3_aa: CASSYSAGRMETQYF
clone_size: once; v_call: TRBV15; d_call: NA; j_call: TRBJ2-5; cdr3_length: 12; cdr3_nt: TGTGCCACCAGCAGAGAGACAGGGACCCAGTACTTC; cdr3_aa: CATSRETGTQYF
clone_size: few; v_call: TRBV12-3/TRBV12-4; d_call: TRBD1; j_call: TRBJ2-7; cdr3_length: 15; cdr3_nt: TGTGCCAGCAGTTTAGGAGGGACAGGGGGGATCGAGCAGTACTTC; cdr3_aa: CASSLGGTGGIEQYF
clone_size: many; v_call: TRBV7-9; d_call: TRBD1; j_call: TRBJ2-7; cdr3_length: 15; cdr3_nt: TGTGCCAGCAGCCCTCGGACAGGTACTACCTACGAGCAGTACTTC; cdr3_aa: CASSPRTGTTYEQYF
clone_size: many; v_call: TRBV7-2; d_call: NA; j_call: TRBJ1-2; cdr3_length: 13; cdr3_nt: TGTGCCAGCAGCAGGGGACGGGCATATGGCTACACCTTC; cdr3_aa: CASSRGRAYGYTF
clone_size: NA; v_call: TRBV10-2; d_call: NA; j_call: TRBJ2-2; cdr3_length: 15; cdr3_nt: TGCGCCAGCAGTGAGTTTGACAGTCACACCGGGGAGCTGTTTTTT; cdr3_aa: CASSEFDSHTGELFF
clone_size: many; v_call: TRBV10-3; d_call: NA; j_call: TRBJ2-5; cdr3_length: 15; cdr3_nt: TGTGCCATCAGTGACGGGGGTAGCATGACGGAGACCCAGTACTTC; cdr3_aa: CAISDGGSMTETQYF
clone_size: NA; v_call: TRBV7-2; d_call: NA; j_call: TRBJ2-2; cdr3_length: 13; cdr3_nt: TGTGCCAGCAGCTTAGTAGCACCGGCGGAGCTGTTTTTT; cdr3_aa: CASSLVAPAELFF
clone_size: NA; v_call: TRBV20-1; d_call: TRBD2; j_call: TRBJ2-5; cdr3_length: 14; cdr3_nt: TGCAGTGCCACGACTAGCGGGAGACGGGAGACCCAGTACTTC; cdr3_aa: CSATTSGRRETQYF
clone_size: NA; v_call: TRBV2; d_call: TRBD1; j_call: TRBJ2-7; cdr3_length: 15; cdr3_nt: TGTGCCAGCAGTGAAGCAGGGACAGGCAATTACGAGCAGTACTTC; cdr3_aa: CASSEAGTGNYEQYF
clone_size: once; v_call: TRBV7-9; d_call: TRBD2; j_call: TRBJ2-5; cdr3_length: 18; cdr3_nt: TGTGCCAGCAGCTTGGGCCCCCTAAGAGCGGGGGGGCAAAAGACCCAGTACTTC; cdr3_aa: CASSLGPLRAGGQKTQYF
clone_size: NA; v_call: TRBV9; d_call: TRBD1; j_call: TRBJ1-4; cdr3_length: 15; cdr3_nt: TGTGCCAGCAGCGTAGCTGGGACAGAGCCTGAAAAACTGTTTTTT; cdr3_aa: CASSVAGTEPEKLFF
clone_size: few; v_call: TRBV9; d_call: TRBD1; j_call: TRBJ2-5; cdr3_length: 16; cdr3_nt: TGTGCCAGCAGCCAATCTTGGGACAGCCGACCGGGGACCCAGTACTTC; cdr3_aa: CASSQSWDSRPGTQYF
clone_size: NA; v_call: TRBV20-1; d_call: NA; j_call: TRBJ2-7; cdr3_length: 14; cdr3_nt: TGCAGTGCCCGGGGACCAGCGGGTAACTACGAGCAGTACTTC; cdr3_aa: CSARGPAGNYEQYF
clone_size: NA; v_call: TRBV9; d_call: NA; j_call: TRBJ1-6; cdr3_length: 16; cdr3_nt: TGTGCCAGCTGTCCGGCGGCAGGTTATCTGAATTCACCCCTCCACTTT; cdr3_aa: CASCPAAGYLNSPLHF
clone_size: NA; v_call: TRBV20-1; d_call: TRBD1; j_call: TRBJ2-7; cdr3_length: 14; cdr3_nt: TGCAGTGCTGGGGCCGGGACAGAGGCCCACGAGCAGTACTTC; cdr3_aa: CSAGAGTEAHEQYF
clone_size: many; v_call: TRBV7-2; d_call: TRBD1; j_call: TRBJ2-5; cdr3_length: 14; cdr3_nt: TGTGCCAGCAGCTACGGGACAGGGGGGGAGACCCAGTACTTC; cdr3_aa: CASSYGTGGETQYF
clone_size: many; v_call: TRBV29-1; d_call: NA; j_call: TRBJ1-5; cdr3_length: 13; cdr3_nt: TGCAGCGTTGGGAGGGATAGCAATCAGCCCCAGCATTTT; cdr3_aa: CSVGRDSNQPQHF
clone_size: few; v_call: TRBV25-1; d_call: NA; j_call: TRBJ2-2; cdr3_length: 15; cdr3_nt: TGCGCCAGCAGCACATTGGCAGGGCGAACCGGGGAGCTGTTTTTT; cdr3_aa: CASSTLAGRTGELFF
clone_size: NA; v_call: TRBV7-9; d_call: NA; j_call: TRBJ1-1; cdr3_length: 17; cdr3_nt: TGTGCCAGCAGCTTATATGATGCGGGCCCGGGAGTTTCTGAAGCTTTCTTT; cdr3_aa: CASSLYDAGPGVSEAFF
clone_size: NA; v_call: TRBV2; d_call: NA; j_call: TRBJ1-5; cdr3_length: 15; cdr3_nt: TGTGCCAGCAGTTATCCCAGGGGAATAAATCAGCCCCAGCATTTT; cdr3_aa: CASSYPRGINQPQHF
clone_size: NA; v_call: TRBV20-1; d_call: TRBD1; j_call: TRBJ1-1; cdr3_length: 12; cdr3_nt: TGCAGTGCCACGACAGGGGCCCTCAAAGCTTTCTTT; cdr3_aa: CSATTGALKAFF
clone_size: few; v_call: TRBV5-8; d_call: TRBD2; j_call: TRBJ2-5; cdr3_length: 14; cdr3_nt: TGTGCCAGCAGCCAACGGGGGGAAGTGGAGACCCAGTACTTC; cdr3_aa: CASSQRGEVETQYF
clone_size: few; v_call: TRBV20-1; d_call: NA; j_call: TRBJ1-2; cdr3_length: 12; cdr3_nt: TGCAGTCAAAGAACCGGGACCTATGGCTACACCTTC; cdr3_aa: CSQRTGTYGYTF
clone_size: NA; v_call: TRBV15; d_call: NA; j_call: TRBJ1-1; cdr3_length: 13; cdr3_nt: TGTGCCAGCAGTTCCTTCGACAGGAACGAAGCTTTCTTT; cdr3_aa: CASSSFDRNEAFF
clone_size: NA; v_call: TRBV9; d_call: NA; j_call: TRBJ1-2; cdr3_length: 15; cdr3_nt: TGTGCCAGCAGCGAGGGGGTAGGAGGGTCCTATGGCTACACCTTC; cdr3_aa: CASSEGVGGSYGYTF
clone_size: NA; v_call: TRBV29-1; d_call: NA; j_call: TRBJ1-2; cdr3_length: 13; cdr3_nt: TGTGCCTGGAGCCTGGACAGTTTCTATGGCTACACCTTC; cdr3_aa: CAWSLDSFYGYTF